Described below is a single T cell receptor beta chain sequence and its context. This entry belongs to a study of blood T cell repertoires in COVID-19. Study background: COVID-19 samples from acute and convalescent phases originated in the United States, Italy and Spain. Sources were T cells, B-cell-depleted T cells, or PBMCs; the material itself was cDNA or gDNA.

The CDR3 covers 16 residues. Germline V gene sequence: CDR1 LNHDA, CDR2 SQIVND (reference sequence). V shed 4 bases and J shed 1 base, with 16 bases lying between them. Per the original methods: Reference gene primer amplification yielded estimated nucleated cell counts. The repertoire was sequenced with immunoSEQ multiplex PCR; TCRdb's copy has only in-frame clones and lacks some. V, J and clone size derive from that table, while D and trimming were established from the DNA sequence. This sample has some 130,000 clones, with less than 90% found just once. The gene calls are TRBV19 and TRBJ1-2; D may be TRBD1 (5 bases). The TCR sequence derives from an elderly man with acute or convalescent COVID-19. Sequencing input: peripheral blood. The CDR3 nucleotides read TGTGCCAGTAGTACCTGGGGCGCACAGCTTAACTATGGCTACACCTTC. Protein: CASSTWGAQLNYGYTF. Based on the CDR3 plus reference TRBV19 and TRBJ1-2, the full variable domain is DGGITQSPKYLFRKEGQNVTLSCEQNLNHDAMYWYRQDPGQGLRLIYYSQIVNDFQKGDIAEGYSVSREKKESFPLTVTSAQKNPTAFYLCASSTWGAQLNYGYTFGSGTRLTVV.